This T cell receptor (beta chain) was found in a study of blood T cell repertoires in COVID-19. On the study more broadly: Samples taken during acute and convalescent COVID-19 were collected in the United States, Italy and Spain. Sample material is recorded as cDNA or gDNA derived from T cells, B-cell-depleted T cells, or PBMCs.

TCRdb's table, derived via immunoSEQ multiplex PCR, lists solely in-frame clones and lacks some. The repertoire holds over 400,000 clones, with roughly 89% as singletons. Sample: peripheral blood. This TCR derives from a woman in her forties or fifties with COVID-19, enrolled during active disease.

The CDR3 sequence is CASSLKQGPVGGYTF. The CDR3 DNA reads as TGCGCCAGCAGCCTTAAACAGGGCCCGGTGGGGGGCTACACCTTC. The V and J genes are TRBV5-1 and TRBJ1-2, with a weak D call TRBD1 (6 bases). CDR3 size: 15 residues. In germline, CDR1 is SGHRS, CDR2 YFSETQ. V gave up 4 bases and J gave up 8 bases, with 21 bases separating them.